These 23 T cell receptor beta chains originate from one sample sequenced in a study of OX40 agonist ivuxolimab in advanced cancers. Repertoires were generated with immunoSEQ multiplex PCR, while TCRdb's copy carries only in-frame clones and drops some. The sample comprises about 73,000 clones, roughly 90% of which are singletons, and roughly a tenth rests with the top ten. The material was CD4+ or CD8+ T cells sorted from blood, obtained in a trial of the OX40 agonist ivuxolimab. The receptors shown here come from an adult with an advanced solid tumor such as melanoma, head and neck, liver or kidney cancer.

DNA for the CDR3: TGTGCCAGCAGTTACGGGTCCGAAGCGCGGGAGCAGTACTTC. This gives the protein CASSYGSEAREQYF. V and J are TRBV6-5 and TRBJ2-7; no clear D gene. The CDR3 has 14 residues. V lost 2 bases to trimming and J lost 7 bases, with 15 bases between them. Per the germline V gene, CDR1 is MNHEY and CDR2 is SVGAGI.

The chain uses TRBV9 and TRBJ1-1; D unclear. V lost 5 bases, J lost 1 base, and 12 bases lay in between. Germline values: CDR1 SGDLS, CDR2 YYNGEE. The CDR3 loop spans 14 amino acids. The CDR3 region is CASRTQDGNTEAFF. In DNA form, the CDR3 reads TGTGCCAGCAGAACCCAGGACGGGAACACTGAAGCTTTCTTT.

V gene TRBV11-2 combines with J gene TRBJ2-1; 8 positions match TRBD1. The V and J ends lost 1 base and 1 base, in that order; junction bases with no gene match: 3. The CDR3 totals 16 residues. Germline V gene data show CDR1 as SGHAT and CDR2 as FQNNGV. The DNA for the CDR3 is TGTGCCAGCAGCTTAGTGGGACAGGATTCCTACAATGAGCAGTTCTTC. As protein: CASSLVGQDSYNEQFF.

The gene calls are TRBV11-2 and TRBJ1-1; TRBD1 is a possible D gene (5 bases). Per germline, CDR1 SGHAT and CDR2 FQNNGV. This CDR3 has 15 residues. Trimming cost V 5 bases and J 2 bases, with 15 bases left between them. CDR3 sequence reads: CASSPAGGTNTEAFF. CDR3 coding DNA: TGTGCCAGCAGCCCCGCAGGAGGGACCAACACTGAAGCTTTCTTT. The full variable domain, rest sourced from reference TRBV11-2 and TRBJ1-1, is EAGVAQSPRYKIIEKRQSVAFWCNPISGHATLYWYQQILGQGPKLLIQFQNNGVVDDSQLPKDRFSAERLKGVDSTLKIQPAKLEDSAVYLCASSPAGGTNTEAFFGQGTRLTVV.

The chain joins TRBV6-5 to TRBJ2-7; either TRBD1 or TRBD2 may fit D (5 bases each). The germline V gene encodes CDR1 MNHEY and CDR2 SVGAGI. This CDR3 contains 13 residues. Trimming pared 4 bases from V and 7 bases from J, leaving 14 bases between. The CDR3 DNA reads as TGTGCCAGCAGTTTCGGGGACCGTCGAGAGCAGTACTTC. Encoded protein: CASSFGDRREQYF.

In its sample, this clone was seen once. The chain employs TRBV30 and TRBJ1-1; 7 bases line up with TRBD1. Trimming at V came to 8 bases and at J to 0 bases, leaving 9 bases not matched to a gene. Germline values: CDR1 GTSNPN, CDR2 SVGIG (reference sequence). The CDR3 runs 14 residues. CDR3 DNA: TGTGCCGGACAGTCCGGGACAGTGAACACTGAAGCTTTCTTT. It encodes CAGQSGTVNTEAFF.

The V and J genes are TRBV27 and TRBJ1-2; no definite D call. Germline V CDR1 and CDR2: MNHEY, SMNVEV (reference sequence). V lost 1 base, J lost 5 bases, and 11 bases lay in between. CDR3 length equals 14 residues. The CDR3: CASSLLAGGYGYTF. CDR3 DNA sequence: TGTGCCAGCAGTTTATTGGCGGGAGGGTATGGCTACACCTTC.

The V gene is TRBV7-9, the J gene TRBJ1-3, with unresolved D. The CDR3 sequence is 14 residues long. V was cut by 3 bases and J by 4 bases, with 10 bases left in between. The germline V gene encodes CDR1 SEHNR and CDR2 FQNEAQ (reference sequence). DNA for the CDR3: TGTGCCAGCAGCTTCACTGGTTGGGGAAACACCATATATTTT. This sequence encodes CASSFTGWGNTIYF.

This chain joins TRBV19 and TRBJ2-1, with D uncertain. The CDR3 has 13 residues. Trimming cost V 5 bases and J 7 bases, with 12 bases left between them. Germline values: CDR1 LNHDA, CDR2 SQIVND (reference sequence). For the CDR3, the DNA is TGTGCCAGTAGTGAAGTCCTTATGAATGAGCAGTTCTTC. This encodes CASSEVLMNEQFF.

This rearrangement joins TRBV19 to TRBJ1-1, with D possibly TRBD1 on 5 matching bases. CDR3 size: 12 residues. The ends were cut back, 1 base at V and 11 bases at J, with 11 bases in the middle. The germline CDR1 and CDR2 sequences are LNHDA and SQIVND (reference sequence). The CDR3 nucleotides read TGTGCCAGTAGTATAGGTTCAAGGGGCGCTTTCTTT. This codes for CASSIGSRGAFF.

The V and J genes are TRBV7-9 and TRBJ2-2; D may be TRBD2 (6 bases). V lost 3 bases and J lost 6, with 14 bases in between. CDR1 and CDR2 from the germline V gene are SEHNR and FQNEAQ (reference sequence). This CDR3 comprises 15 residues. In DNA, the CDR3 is TGTGCCAGCAGCTTTACTAGCTTCGTCCCCGGGGAGCTGTTTTTT. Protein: CASSFTSFVPGELFF.

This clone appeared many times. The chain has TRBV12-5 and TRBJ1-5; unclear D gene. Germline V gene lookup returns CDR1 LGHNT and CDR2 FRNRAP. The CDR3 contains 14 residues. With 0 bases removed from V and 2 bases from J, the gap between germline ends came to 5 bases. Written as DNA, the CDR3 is TGTGCTAGTGGTTTGGTACTTGGCAATCAGCCCCAGCATTTT. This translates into CASGLVLGNQPQHF.

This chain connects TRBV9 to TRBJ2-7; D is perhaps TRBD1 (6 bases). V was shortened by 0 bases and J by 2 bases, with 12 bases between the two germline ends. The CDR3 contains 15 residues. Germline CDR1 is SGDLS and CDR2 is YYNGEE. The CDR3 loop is CASSVEPGATYEQYF. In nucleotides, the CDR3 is TGTGCCAGCAGCGTAGAGCCAGGGGCTACCTACGAGCAGTACTTC.

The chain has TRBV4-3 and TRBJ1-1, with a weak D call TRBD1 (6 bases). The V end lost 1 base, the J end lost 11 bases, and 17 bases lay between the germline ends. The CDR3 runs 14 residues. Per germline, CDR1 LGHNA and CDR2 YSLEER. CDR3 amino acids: CASSQVGGGQGAFF. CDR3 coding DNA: TGCGCCAGCAGCCAAGTAGGGGGGGGCCAGGGGGCTTTCTTT.

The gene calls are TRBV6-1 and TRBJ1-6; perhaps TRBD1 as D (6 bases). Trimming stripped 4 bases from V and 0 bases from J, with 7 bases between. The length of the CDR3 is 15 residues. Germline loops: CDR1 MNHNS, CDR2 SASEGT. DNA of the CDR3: TGTGCCAGCAGTGCAGGGGACTCCTATAATTCACCCCTCCACTTT. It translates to CASSAGDSYNSPLHF.

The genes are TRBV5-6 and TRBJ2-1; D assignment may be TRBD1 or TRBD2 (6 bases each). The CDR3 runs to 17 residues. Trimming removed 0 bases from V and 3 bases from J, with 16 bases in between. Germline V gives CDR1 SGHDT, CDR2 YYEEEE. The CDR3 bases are TGTGCCAGCAGCTTGGGGGGGAGGACCAGGGGCTACAATGAGCAGTTCTTC. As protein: CASSLGGRTRGYNEQFF.

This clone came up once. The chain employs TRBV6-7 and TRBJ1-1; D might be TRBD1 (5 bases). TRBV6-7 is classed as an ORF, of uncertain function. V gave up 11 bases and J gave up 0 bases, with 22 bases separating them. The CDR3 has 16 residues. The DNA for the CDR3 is TGTGCCTGGACGGACAAGATTGGTGCCATGAACACTGAAGCTTTCTTT. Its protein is CAWTDKIGAMNTEAFF.

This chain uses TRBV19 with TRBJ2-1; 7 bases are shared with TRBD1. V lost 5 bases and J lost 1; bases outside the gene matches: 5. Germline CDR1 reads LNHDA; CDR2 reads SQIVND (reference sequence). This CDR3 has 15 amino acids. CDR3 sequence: CASSWSGGSYNEQFF. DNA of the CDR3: TGTGCCAGTAGTTGGTCAGGGGGTTCCTACAATGAGCAGTTCTTC.

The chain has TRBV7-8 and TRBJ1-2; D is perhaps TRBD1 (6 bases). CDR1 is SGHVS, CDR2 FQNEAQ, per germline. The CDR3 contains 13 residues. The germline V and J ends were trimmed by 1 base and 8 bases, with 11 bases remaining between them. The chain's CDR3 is CASSLGLTGGYTF. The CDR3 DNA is TGTGCCAGCAGCTTAGGGTTGACAGGCGGCTACACCTTC. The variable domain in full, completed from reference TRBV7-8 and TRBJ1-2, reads GAGVSQSPRYKVAKRGQDVALRCDPISGHVSLFWYQQALGQGPEFLTYFQNEAQLDKSGLPSDRFFAERPEGSVSTLKIQRTQQEDSAVYLCASSLGLTGGYTFGSGTRLTVV.

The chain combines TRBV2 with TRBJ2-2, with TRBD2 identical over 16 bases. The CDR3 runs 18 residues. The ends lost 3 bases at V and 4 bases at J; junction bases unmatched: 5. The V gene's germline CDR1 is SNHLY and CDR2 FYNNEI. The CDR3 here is CASSDGTSGGAVTGELFF. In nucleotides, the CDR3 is TGTGCCAGCAGTGACGGGACTAGCGGGGGGGCGGTCACCGGGGAGCTGTTTTTT.

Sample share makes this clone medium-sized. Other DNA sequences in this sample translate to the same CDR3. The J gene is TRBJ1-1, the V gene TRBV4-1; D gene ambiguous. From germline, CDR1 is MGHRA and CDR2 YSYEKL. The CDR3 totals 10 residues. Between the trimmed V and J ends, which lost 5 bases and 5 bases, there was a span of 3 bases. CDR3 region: CASSGTEAFF. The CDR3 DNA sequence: TGCGCCAGCAGCGGGACTGAAGCTTTCTTT.

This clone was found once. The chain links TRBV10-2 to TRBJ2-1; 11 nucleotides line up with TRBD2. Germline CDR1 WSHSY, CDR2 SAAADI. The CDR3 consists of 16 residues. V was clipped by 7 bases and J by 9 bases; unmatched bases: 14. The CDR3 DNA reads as TGCGCCAGCACCCTCCGGCCTAGCGGGGGGAACGGTGAGCAGTTCTTC. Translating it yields CASTLRPSGGNGEQFF.

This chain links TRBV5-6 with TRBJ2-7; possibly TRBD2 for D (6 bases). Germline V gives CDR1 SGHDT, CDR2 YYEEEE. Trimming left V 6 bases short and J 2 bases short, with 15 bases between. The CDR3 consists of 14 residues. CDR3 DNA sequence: TGTGCCAGCACCCCTCCGGGGGAGGCCTACGAGCAGTACTTC. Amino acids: CASTPPGEAYEQYF.